Here is one T cell receptor (beta chain) with its context. Its antigen is currently not known. Base qualities are not provided; no much larger clone lies one nucleotide away. Ficoll-Paque density gradient centrifugation was the method used to isolate PBMCs. The entry originates in a study of T-cell memory formation after mild COVID-19 (dated by TCRdb to 2020 to 2023). Context from the whole study: TCR sequence clusters from the two donors were found to be largely donor specific. In two donors, T-cell clones that expanded and contracted after mild COVID-19 were tracked by sequencing TCRalpha and TCRbeta repertoires over time. The cohort comprised two young, previously healthy adult volunteers, one female and one male.

What the research found in general, with its limitations: Some responding clones were detected in pre-infection memory, suggesting pre-existing cross-reactive memory T cells joined the SARS-CoV-2 response. Contracting CD4+ clones were located mainly in the CM and EM memory subsets, whereas CD8+ clones were found to be enriched in EMRA. Clones contracting from day 15 to 85 had balanced CD4/CD8 phenotypes, while a second wave expanding from day 15 to 37 was biased towards CD4+. Only a couple of mild cases were covered by the study, and larger cohorts that include severe cases with pre-infection samples were considered necessary. The second-wave clones that peaked on day 37 were not confirmed to be SARS-CoV-2 specific.

The germline V gene supplies CDR1 SGHRS and CDR2 YFSETQ. Between the V and J ends, shortened by 7 bases and 4 bases respectively, the junction contains 17 bases. The CDR3 runs 14 residues from the cysteine to the phenylalanine. The only DNA kept is the CDR3, 42 bases in frame from the first base. Sequencing instrument: Illumina NovaSeq 6000. cDNA libraries for TCRalpha and TCRbeta were prepared by 5'RACE using constant-segment primers, with sample barcodes and unique molecular identifiers added. RNA was extracted from every sample with Trizol reagent. Libraries were amplified in two PCR steps, with a second sample barcode and Illumina TruSeq adapters added in the second step. The libraries were sequenced on an Illumina NovaSeq using 2 x 150 bp paired-end reads. From the authors' description of their analysis: The reads were demultiplexed and collapsed into UMI-guided consensus sequences using migec v1.2.7. Using mixcr v2.1.11, UMI consensuses were aligned to TRA and TRB V and J templates and then assembled into clonotypes. A clonotype was counted as expanded or contracted only if both edgeR and NoisET called the change significant, with noise models trained on biological replicates. For edgeR calls, a false discovery rate-adjusted p below 0.01 and a log2 fold-change threshold of 1 were applied. As an exploratory analysis of dynamics, max-normalized trajectories of the 1000 most abundant clonotypes were examined by PCA with hierarchical clustering. Separately sequenced CD4+ and CD8+ repertoires were used to assign the CD4 or CD8 phenotype of responding clones. In-frame beta chains were kept once TCRdb had trimmed the public reads at Q25 with fastp and called clones with MiXCR. Records with the same CDR3 protein are collapsed into one entry carrying the most frequent genes and DNA. TCRdb's processing, not the authors' own work, is the source of the V and J calls. The sample contains more than 400,000 distinct CDR3 sequences, about 20% of them found a single time. Jointly, the top ten make up about 12% of the sample.

The sample taken for sequencing was PBMCs or a T cell subset sorted from them (not recorded which). This clonotype originated in an adult woman who had mild COVID-19 (a few samples of this study predate the infection). The sample titles of this study are shuffled in the database, so cell type and time point are left out; the donor was told from shared clones. The rearranged chain carries TRBV5-1 and TRBJ1-2, and possibly TRBD1, on 6 matching bases. The sequenced DNA is TGCGCCAGCCCCCCGAGCGCCAGGGGCTATGGCTACACCTTC. Translation gives CASPPSARGYGYTF.